This note documents a single TCR beta chain sequence. The antigen remains unidentified. The data were obtained in a study of identical twins. With V trimmed by 1 base and J by 4 bases, 5 bases remained unmatched. In germline, CDR1 is SGHRS, CDR2 YFSETQ. CDR3 length: 16 amino acids. Findings and caveats of the study: Compared with unrelated sharing, twin-shared out-of-frame alpha sequences had more low-probability sequences. Instead of following the same donors, the conclusions were based on cross-sectional statistical analysis. Reduced insertions were recorded for abundant cord blood beta clonotypes, with no such pattern in memory repertoires.

Addition of a universal primer site occurred through template switching, and cDNA carried unique molecular identifiers. TCRdb analysed the 5' RACE reads with MiXCR anew, one entry per CDR3 protein. The sample has around 960,000 distinct CDR3 sequences; roughly 12% are singletons. The data also belong to a second study, concerning yellow fever vaccine responses in identical twins.

This TCR derives from a woman in her late teens or twenties in good health. The sequenced material came from PBMCs. The V gene is TRBV5-1, the J gene TRBJ2-5, with 12 bases aligning to TRBD2. CDR3 protein: CASSLRASGGAETQYF. As DNA, the CDR3 is TGCGCCAGCAGCTTGCGAGCTAGCGGGGGGGCAGAGACCCAGTACTTC. Looking up the rest from reference TRBV5-1 and TRBJ2-5 gives the full variable domain: KAGVTQTPRYLIKTRGQQVTLSCSPISGHRSVSWYQQTPGQGLQFLFEYFSETQRNKGNFPGRFSGRQFSNSRSEMNVSTLELGDSALYLCASSLRASGGAETQYFGPGTRLLVL.